What follows describes a single T cell receptor (beta chain). Per the germline V gene, CDR1 is SGHTA and CDR2 is FQGTGA. The CDR3 runs to 13 residues. The J segment lost 2 bases and the V segment lost 5 bases, leaving 2 bases of the junction unmatched. TCRdb keeps only in-frame clones here, not all; method: immunoSEQ multiplex PCR. The sample lists 90,000 to 130,000 clones, approximately 80% occurring once. This sample was included in a study of blood T cell repertoires in COVID-19. The clonotype was recovered from an older woman with acute or convalescent COVID-19. The chain carries TRBV7-3 and TRBJ1-2; 7 bases are shared with TRBD1. The material sequenced was peripheral blood. The chain's CDR3 is CASSAGQNYGYTF. The CDR3 coding sequence is TGTGCCAGCAGCGCGGGACAGAACTATGGCTACACCTTC.